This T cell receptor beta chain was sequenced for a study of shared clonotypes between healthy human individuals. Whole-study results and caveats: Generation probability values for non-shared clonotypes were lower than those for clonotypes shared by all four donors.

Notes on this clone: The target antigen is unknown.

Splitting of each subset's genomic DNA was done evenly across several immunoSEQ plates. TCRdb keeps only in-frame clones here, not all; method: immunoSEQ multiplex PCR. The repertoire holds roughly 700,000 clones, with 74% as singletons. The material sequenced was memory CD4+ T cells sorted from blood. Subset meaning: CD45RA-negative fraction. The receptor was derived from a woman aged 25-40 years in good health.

The CDR3 nucleotides are TGTGCCATCAGTGAGTCGGATTTAGGGTCACCCCTCCACTTT. It encodes CAISESDLGSPLHF. The gene calls are TRBV10-3 and TRBJ1-6; D remains unclear. This CDR3 has 14 amino acids. Trimming cost V 0 bases and J 10 bases, with 10 bases left between them. Germline V gene data show CDR1 as ENHRY and CDR2 as SYGVKD.